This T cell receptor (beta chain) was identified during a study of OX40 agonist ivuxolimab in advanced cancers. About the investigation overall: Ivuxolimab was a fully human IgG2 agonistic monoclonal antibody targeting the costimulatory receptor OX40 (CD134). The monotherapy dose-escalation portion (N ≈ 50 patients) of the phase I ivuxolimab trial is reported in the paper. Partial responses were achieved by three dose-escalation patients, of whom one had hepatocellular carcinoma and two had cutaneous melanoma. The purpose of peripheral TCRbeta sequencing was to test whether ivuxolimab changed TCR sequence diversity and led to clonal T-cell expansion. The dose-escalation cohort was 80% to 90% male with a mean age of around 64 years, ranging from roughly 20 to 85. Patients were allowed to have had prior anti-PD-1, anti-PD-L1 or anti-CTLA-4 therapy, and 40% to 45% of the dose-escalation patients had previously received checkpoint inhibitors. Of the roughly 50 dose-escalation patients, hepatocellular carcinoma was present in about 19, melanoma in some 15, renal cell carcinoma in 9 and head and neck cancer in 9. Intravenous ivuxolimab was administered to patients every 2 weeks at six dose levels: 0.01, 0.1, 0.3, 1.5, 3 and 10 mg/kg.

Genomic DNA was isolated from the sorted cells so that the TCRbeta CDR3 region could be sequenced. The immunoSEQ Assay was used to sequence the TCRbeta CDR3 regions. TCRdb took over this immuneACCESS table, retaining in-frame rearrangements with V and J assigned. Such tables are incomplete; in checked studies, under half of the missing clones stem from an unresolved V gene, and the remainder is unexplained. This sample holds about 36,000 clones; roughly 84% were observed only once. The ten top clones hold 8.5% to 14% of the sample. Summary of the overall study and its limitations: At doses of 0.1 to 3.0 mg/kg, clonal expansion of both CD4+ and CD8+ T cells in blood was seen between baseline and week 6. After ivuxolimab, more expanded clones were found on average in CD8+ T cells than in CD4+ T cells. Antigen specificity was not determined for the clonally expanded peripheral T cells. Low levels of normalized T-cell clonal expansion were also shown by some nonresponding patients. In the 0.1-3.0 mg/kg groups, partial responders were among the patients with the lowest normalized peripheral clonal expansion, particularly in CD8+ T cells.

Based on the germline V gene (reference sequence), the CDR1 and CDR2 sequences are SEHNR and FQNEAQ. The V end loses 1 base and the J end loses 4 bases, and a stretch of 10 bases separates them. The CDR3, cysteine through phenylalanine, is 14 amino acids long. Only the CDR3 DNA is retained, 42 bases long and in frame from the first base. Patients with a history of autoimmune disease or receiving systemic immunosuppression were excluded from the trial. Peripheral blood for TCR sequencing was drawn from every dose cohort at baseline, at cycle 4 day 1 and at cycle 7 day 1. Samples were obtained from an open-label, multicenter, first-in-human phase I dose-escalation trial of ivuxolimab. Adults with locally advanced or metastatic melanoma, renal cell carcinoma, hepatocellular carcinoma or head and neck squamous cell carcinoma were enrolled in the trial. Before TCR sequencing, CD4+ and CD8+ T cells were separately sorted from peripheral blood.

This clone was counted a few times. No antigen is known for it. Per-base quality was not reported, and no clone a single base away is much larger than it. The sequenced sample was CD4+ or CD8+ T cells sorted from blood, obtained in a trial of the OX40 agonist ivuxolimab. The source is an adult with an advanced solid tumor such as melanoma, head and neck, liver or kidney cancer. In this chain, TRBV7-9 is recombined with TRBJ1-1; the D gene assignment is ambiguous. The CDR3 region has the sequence CASSLVSMGTEAFF. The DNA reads TGTGCCAGCAGCTTAGTTTCCATGGGCACTGAAGCTTTCTTT.